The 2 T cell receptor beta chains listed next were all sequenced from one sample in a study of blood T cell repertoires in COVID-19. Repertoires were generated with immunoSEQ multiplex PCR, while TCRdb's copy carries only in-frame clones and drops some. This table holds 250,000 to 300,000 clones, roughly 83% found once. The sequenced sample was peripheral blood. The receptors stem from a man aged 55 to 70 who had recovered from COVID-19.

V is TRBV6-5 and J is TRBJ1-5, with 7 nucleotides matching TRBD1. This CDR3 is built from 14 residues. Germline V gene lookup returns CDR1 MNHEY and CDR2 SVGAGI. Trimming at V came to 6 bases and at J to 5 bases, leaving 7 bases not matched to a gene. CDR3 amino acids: CASSFTGEDQPQHF. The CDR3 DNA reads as TGTGCCAGCAGCTTCACAGGGGAAGATCAGCCCCAGCATTTT.

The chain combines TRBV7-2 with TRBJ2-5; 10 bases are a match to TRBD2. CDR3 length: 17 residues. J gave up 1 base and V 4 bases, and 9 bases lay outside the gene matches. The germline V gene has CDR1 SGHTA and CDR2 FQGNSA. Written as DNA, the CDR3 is TGTGCCAGCAGCTGGGGCCGTATAGCGGGGGGCCAAGAGACCCAGTACTTC. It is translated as CASSWGRIAGGQETQYF.